This entry describes one T cell receptor (beta chain). Germline CDR1 SGHRS, CDR2 YFSETQ. This CDR3 is 15 amino acids long. Trimming stripped 1 base from V and 4 bases from J, with 12 bases between. The sample originates from a study of patients and donors after allogeneic stem cell transplantation. One entry per CDR3 protein, called by TCRdb with MiXCR from the RT-PCR reads. The repertoire holds 800,000 to 1,000,000 distinct CDR3 sequences, with about a sixth as singletons. The receptor comes from a human donor who was either an allogeneic HSCT recipient or a stem cell or donor lymphocyte infusion donor (not recorded which). It is not recorded whose cells these are; they may come from a transplant donor. V and J are TRBV5-1 and TRBJ1-3; maybe TRBD1 (6 bases). Sequenced: blood, either unsorted or a sorted T cell fraction (not recorded which). As DNA, the CDR3 is TGCGCCAGCAGCTTGCCAAAGGGGGAAGGAAACACCATATATTTT. Translating it yields CASSLPKGEGNTIYF.